This passage covers 22 T cell receptor beta chains from one sample sequenced in a study of lymphopenia after photon versus proton radiotherapy. The table came from immunoSEQ multiplex PCR; TCRdb's copy has only in-frame clones and leaves some out. In the table there are about 22,000 clones, around 90% of which are singletons. Here the sequenced sample was peripheral blood, taken from a patient treated with proton-based radiotherapy. The receptor set was obtained from a woman between 65 and 79 years old with pancreatic cancer. Some clones in this sample may be carry-over from other donors' samples.

The gene calls are TRBV6-6 and TRBJ1-3; D not resolved. Germline loops: CDR1 MNHNY, CDR2 SVGAGI (reference sequence). The CDR3 loop spans 16 amino acids. With 7 bases removed from V and 2 bases from J, the gap between germline ends came to 18 bases. The CDR3 region is CASNREERLAGNTIYF. In nucleotides, the CDR3 is TGTGCCAGCAATAGGGAAGAAAGACTGGCTGGAAACACCATATATTTT.

The genes are TRBV11-2 and TRBJ2-1; 9 bases agree with TRBD2. CDR3 size: 14 residues. V lost 9 bases, J lost 0 bases, and 3 bases stayed unmatched. Germline V gives CDR1 SGHAT, CDR2 FQNNGV. The CDR3 region is CASRSGSSYNEQFF. In DNA, the CDR3 is TGTGCCAGTCGTAGCGGGAGCTCCTACAATGAGCAGTTCTTC.

The CDR3 DNA reads TGTGCCAGCAGCTTGGGTCCGTCAACAGATACGCAGTATTTT. Its protein product is CASSLGPSTDTQYF. This chain uses TRBV11-3 with TRBJ2-3; no definite D call. V lost 3 bases and J lost 3, with 10 bases in between. The CDR3 runs to 14 residues. CDR1 is SGHNT, CDR2 YENEEA, per germline.

V is TRBV2 and J is TRBJ2-5; D is undetermined. Trimming left V 7 bases short and J 5 bases short, with 14 bases between. CDR3 size: 13 residues. From germline, CDR1 is SNHLY and CDR2 FYNNEI. Here the CDR3 reads CASTLWWWETQYF. CDR3 in DNA: TGTGCCAGCACCCTTTGGTGGTGGGAGACCCAGTACTTC.

This clone came up once. This chain uses TRBV5-1 with TRBJ1-3, with D perhaps TRBD1 (6 bases). The CDR3 totals 17 residues. The germline gives CDR1 SGHRS, CDR2 YFSETQ. V was clipped by 0 bases and J by 0 bases, with 13 bases between them. In nucleotides, the CDR3 is TGCGCCAGCAGCTTGGGAGGACAGCGAGACTCTGGAAACACCATATATTTT. Translation: CASSLGGQRDSGNTIYF.

The chain employs TRBV19 and TRBJ1-1; D unresolved. This CDR3 is 14 amino acids long. The V gene lost 3 bases and the J gene lost 4 bases, with 12 bases spanning the gap. From germline, CDR1 is LNHDA and CDR2 SQIVND (reference sequence). CDR3 sequence (DNA): TGTGCCAGTAGTATTGTGGGGATGGGCACTGAAGCTTTCTTT. Its translation is CASSIVGMGTEAFF.

This clone has a single count. The genes are TRBV25-1 and TRBJ2-3; 7 positions match TRBD2. CDR1 MGHDK and CDR2 SYGVNS come from the germline V gene. V lost 5 bases, J lost 1 base, and 6 bases stayed unmatched. This CDR3 region has 15 residues. The CDR3 loop is CASSTASGRTDTQYF. The CDR3, as DNA: TGTGCCAGCAGTACGGCTAGCGGACGCACAGATACGCAGTATTTT.

The rearrangement uses TRBV11-2 and TRBJ2-3; no reliable D call. The CDR3 extends over 13 amino acids. Per germline, CDR1 SGHAT and CDR2 FQNNGV. V lost 5 bases to trimming and J lost 0 bases, with 6 bases between them. For the CDR3, the DNA is TGTGCCAGCAGCCCCAGCAGCACAGATACGCAGTATTTT. Translated: CASSPSSTDTQYF.

The rearrangement uses TRBV28 and TRBJ1-1, with 8 bases identical to TRBD1. Losses at the gene ends were 9 bases for V and 8 bases for J; bases not matched to a gene: 2. Germline V CDR1 and CDR2: MDHEN, SYDVKM. The CDR3 extends over 10 amino acids. The chain's CDR3 is CASTGGEAFF. The CDR3 bases are TGTGCCAGTACAGGGGGGGAAGCTTTCTTT.

V gene TRBV4-2 combines with J gene TRBJ1-2, with TRBD1 matching over 8 bases. The CDR3 consists of 14 residues. The germline V gene has CDR1 LGHNA and CDR2 YNFKEQ. With V trimmed by 2 bases and J by 8 bases, 7 bases remained unmatched. CDR3 residues: CASSQSSTGVGYTF. The CDR3, as DNA: TGTGCCAGCAGCCAATCGTCGACAGGGGTGGGCTACACCTTC.

The CDR3 DNA is TGTGCCAGCAGTTTATCGGGGTCTGGGGCCAACGTCCTGACTTTC. This sequence encodes CASSLSGSGANVLTF. The chain recombines TRBV27 with TRBJ2-6; D unclear. The germline V and J ends were trimmed by 0 bases and 1 base, with 4 bases remaining between them. Germline V gene data show CDR1 as MNHEY and CDR2 as SMNVEV (reference sequence). CDR3 length equals 15 residues.

The chain carries TRBV5-6 and TRBJ1-2; D call uncertain. Trimming left V 4 bases short and J 3 bases short, with 13 bases between. This CDR3 has 14 residues. Germline lookup yields CDR1 SGHDT and CDR2 YYEEEE. The CDR3 sequence: CASSPVPGDYGYTF. The CDR3 coding sequence is TGTGCCAGCAGCCCGGTGCCGGGAGACTATGGCTACACCTTC.

This clone was picked up one time. This chain links TRBV28 with TRBJ2-6; TRBD1 matches 7 bases. The CDR3 covers 15 residues. Germline V gene lookup returns CDR1 MDHEN and CDR2 SYDVKM. J was trimmed by 0 bases and V by 7 bases; bases with no gene match: 3. CDR3 DNA: TGTGCCAGCAAGGACAGGCACTCTGGGGCCAACGTCCTGACTTTC. It is translated as CASKDRHSGANVLTF.

The V call is TRBV4-2, the J call TRBJ2-2; D is uncertain. This CDR3 has 14 amino acids. Germline V CDR1 and CDR2: LGHNA, YNFKEQ. V lost 0 bases and J 5 bases, leaving 7 bases between the germline ends. Here the CDR3 reads CASSQDKQTGELFF. DNA for the CDR3: TGTGCCAGCAGCCAAGATAAGCAAACCGGGGAGCTGTTTTTT.

V is TRBV5-1 and J is TRBJ2-1; 10 nucleotides match TRBD2. The germline CDR1 and CDR2 sequences are SGHRS and YFSETQ. The J segment lost 4 bases and the V segment lost 0 bases, leaving 4 bases of the junction unmatched. The CDR3 length is 16 residues. The CDR3 DNA reads as TGCGCCAGCAGCTTGGATACAGCGGGAGGGTACAATGAGCAGTTCTTC. Translation: CASSLDTAGGYNEQFF.

The chain couples TRBV2 to TRBJ2-7, with a weak D call TRBD1 (5 bases). With 3 bases removed from V and 0 bases from J, the gap between germline ends came to 15 bases. Germline V gives CDR1 SNHLY, CDR2 FYNNEI. The CDR3 sequence is 16 residues long. CDR3 protein: CASSDSGLLSSYEQYF. The CDR3 nucleotides read TGTGCCAGCAGTGATTCAGGGTTACTTAGCTCCTACGAGCAGTACTTC.

This clone was seen more than once but under ten times. This chain uses TRBV19 with TRBJ1-6, with 9 positions matching TRBD1. Per the germline V gene, CDR1 is LNHDA and CDR2 is SQIVND (reference sequence). V shed 4 bases, J shed 7 bases, and the junction held 8 bases outside the gene matches. The CDR3 has 16 residues. The CDR3 loop is CASSTGTGKGNSPLHF. As DNA, the CDR3 is TGTGCCAGTAGTACCGGGACAGGGAAGGGAAATTCACCCCTCCACTTT.

The CDR3 here is CASSDQGQGKNQPQHF. CDR3 coding DNA: TGCGCCAGCAGCGACCAGGGACAGGGGAAGAATCAGCCCCAGCATTTT. The chain links TRBV10-2 to TRBJ1-5; 10 bases agree with TRBD1. Germline V gives CDR1 WSHSY, CDR2 SAAADI. This CDR3 has 16 residues. The junction had 9 bases not matched to a gene; V was cut back by 6 bases and J by 4 bases.

V is TRBV6-5 and J is TRBJ2-7; 8 bases line up with TRBD1. The J segment lost 4 bases and the V segment lost 0 bases, leaving 5 bases of the junction unmatched. This CDR3 region has 15 residues. Germline CDR1 MNHEY, CDR2 SVGAGI. CDR3 residues: CASSYSVTGGYEQYF. For the CDR3, the DNA is TGTGCCAGCAGTTACTCGGTTACAGGGGGTTACGAGCAGTACTTC.

The chain employs TRBV14 and TRBJ1-3; D is uncertain. The CDR3 runs 14 residues. Trimming left V 1 base short and J 4 bases short, with 8 bases between. The V gene's germline CDR1 is SGHDN and CDR2 FVKESK. The DNA of the CDR3 is TGTGCCAGCAGCCAAGGCCTTGGGGGAAACACCATATATTTT. It specifies CASSQGLGGNTIYF.

V gene TRBV11-2 combines with J gene TRBJ2-4; weak D call: TRBD2 (6 bases). Germline CDR1 reads SGHAT; CDR2 reads FQNNGV. Trimming removed 0 bases from V and 15 bases from J, with 21 bases in between. The CDR3 loop spans 15 amino acids. This CDR3 reads CASSLDDQAGRWLYF. The CDR3 coding sequence is TGTGCCAGCAGCTTAGACGACCAAGCGGGCAGGTGGTTGTACTTC.

The chain couples TRBV2 to TRBJ2-1; D is possibly TRBD2 (5 bases). V was pared by 4 bases and J by 9 bases, with 16 bases between. Looked up from germline, CDR1 is SNHLY and CDR2 is FYNNEI. The CDR3 consists of 14 residues. CDR3 bases: TGTGCCAGCAGTGCTCTAGCTTGGTTGGGTGAGCAGTTCTTC. Its translation is CASSALAWLGEQFF.